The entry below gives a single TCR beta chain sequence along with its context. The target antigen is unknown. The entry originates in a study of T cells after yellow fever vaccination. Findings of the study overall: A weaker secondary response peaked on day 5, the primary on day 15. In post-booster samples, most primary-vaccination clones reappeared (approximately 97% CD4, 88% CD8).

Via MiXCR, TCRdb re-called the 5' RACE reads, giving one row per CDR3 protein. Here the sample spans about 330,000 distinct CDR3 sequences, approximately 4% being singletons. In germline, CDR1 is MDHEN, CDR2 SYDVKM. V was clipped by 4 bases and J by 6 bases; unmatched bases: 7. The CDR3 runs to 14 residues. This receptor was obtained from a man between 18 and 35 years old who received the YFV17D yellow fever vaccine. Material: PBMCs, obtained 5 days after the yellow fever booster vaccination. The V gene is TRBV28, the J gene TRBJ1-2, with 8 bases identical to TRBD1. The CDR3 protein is CASSSQGALDGYTF. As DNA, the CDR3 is TGTGCCAGCAGTTCCCAGGGGGCCCTAGATGGCTACACCTTC.